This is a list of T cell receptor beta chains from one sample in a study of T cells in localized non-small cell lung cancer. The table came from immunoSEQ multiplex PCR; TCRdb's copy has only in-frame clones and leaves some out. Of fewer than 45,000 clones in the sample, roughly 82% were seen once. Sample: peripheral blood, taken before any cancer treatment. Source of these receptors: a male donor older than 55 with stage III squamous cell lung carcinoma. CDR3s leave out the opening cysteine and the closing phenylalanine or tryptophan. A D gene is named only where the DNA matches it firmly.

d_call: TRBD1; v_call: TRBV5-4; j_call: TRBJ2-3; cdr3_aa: ASTVTGSTDTQY
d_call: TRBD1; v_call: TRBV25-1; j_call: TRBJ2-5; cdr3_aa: ASNQQGAHETQY
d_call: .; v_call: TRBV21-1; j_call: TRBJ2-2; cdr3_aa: ASRDRERGELF
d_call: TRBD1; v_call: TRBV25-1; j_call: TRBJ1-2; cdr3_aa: ASRDTGEDGYT
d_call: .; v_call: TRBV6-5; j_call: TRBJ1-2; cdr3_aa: ASSYSRGMSYGYT
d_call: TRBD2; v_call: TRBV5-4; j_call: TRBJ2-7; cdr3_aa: ASSQGVGGDSYEQY
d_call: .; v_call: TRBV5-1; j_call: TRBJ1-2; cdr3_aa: ASSSGTVGYT
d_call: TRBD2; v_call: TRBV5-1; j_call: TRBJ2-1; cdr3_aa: ASRDPSGGDNEQF
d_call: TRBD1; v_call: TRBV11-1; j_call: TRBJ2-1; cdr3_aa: ASSLGQGASGSYNEQF
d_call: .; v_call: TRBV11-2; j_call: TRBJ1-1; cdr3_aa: ASSMTGRNTEAF
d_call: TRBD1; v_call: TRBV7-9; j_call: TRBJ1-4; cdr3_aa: ASSRSGTGLANEKLF
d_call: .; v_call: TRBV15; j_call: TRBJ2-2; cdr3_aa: ATSRDKLAGTGELF
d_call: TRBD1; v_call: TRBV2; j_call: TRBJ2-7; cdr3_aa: ASSDGTGGREQY
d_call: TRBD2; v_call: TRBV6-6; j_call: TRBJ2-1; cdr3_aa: ASSYDGGVQF
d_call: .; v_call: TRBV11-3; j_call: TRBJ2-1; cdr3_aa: ASSPSTSVRLYNEQF
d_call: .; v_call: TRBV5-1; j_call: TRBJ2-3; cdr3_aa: ATRAAGGDTQY
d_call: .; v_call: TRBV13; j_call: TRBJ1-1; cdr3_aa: ASRGNTEAF
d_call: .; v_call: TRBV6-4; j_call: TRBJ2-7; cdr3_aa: ASSLYWIYEQY
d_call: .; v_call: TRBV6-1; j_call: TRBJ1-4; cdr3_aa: ASSEDWANEKLF
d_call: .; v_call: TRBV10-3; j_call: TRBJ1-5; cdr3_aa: AISESGGNQPQH
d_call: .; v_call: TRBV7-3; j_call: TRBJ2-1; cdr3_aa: ASSSDYFSEQF
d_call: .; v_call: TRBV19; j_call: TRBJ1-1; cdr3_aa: ASSIHGTNTEAF
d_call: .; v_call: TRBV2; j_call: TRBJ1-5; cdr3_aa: ASSEGFYSNQPQH
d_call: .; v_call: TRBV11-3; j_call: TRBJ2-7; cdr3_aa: ASSLAGDRTYEQY
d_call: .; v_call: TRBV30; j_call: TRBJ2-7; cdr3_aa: AWSGTPYEQY
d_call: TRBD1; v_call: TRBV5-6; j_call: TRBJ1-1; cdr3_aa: ASSLGGQGMNTEAF